The 16 T cell receptor beta chains given below trace back to one sample, sequenced in a study of immune heterogeneity within non-small cell lung tumors. Bulk tumor genomic DNA constituted the template, at around 600 ng per sample. During surgery, several far-apart biopsies were obtained from every primary tumor. Enrolled individuals presented with untreated, newly diagnosed non-small cell lung cancer and received curative surgery. Multiplex PCR amplified the TCR beta CDR3 region. Its first round ran for roughly 9 cycles with 32 V and 13 J primers. Each CDR3 protein gets one entry after TCRdb re-called the multiplex PCR reads with MiXCR. The sample consists of some 13,000 distinct CDR3 sequences, 20% to 25% of them appearing once. Sequencing was carried out using lung tumor tissue. The receptor source for this set is a man aged 45-60 years with non-small cell lung cancer.

To note about this clonotype: A much larger clone lies one base from this, so it may be a read error. This chain joins TRBV6-1 and TRBJ2-1; 7 positions agree with TRBD2. The germline V gene encodes CDR1 MNHNS and CDR2 SASEGT. This CDR3 has 14 residues. CDR3 protein: CVSTSRGSDNEQFF. In DNA, the CDR3 is TGTGTCAGCACGTCGCGGGGGTCGGACAATGAGCAGTTCTTC.

Written as DNA, the CDR3 is TGCGCCAGCAGCCAAGGAGACTTCTCCGCCTACAATGAGCAGTTCTTC. Translating gives CASSQGDFSAYNEQFF. The V and J genes are TRBV4-1 and TRBJ2-1; D unclear. This CDR3 is built from 16 residues. From germline, CDR1 is MGHRA and CDR2 YSYEKL. V was pared by 1 base and J by 2 bases, with 12 bases between.

The table lists this clonotype with many counts. The J gene is TRBJ1-4, the V gene TRBV7-9; 10 bases match TRBD1. This CDR3 contains 15 residues. The germline V gene has CDR1 SEHNR and CDR2 FQNEAQ (reference sequence). The junction had 10 bases not matched to a gene; V was cut back by 3 bases and J by 12 bases. DNA for the CDR3: TGTGCCAGCAGCTTGATGACAGGGGGCTCGTTCGAACTGTTTTTT. This translates into CASSLMTGGSFELFF.

This clonotype was counted between two and nine times. A junction boundary mismatches the germline segment, possibly from a read error. The chain couples TRBV5-1 to TRBJ2-1; D may correspond to TRBD1 or TRBD2 (5 bases each). CDR3 length: 16 residues. CDR1 and CDR2 from the germline V gene are SGHRS and YFSETQ. Here the CDR3 DNA reads TGCGCCAGCAGCTTGGCCGGGACCAGAAGGGTCAATGAGAAGTTCTTC. This codes for CASSLAGTRRVNEKFF.

This clonotype was detected ten times or more. The rearrangement uses TRBV5-1 and TRBJ1-4; D uncertain. Germline CDR1 and CDR2: SGHRS and YFSETQ. The V end was cut by 2 bases, the J end by 1 base, with 12 bases between. The length of the CDR3 is 16 residues. The CDR3, as DNA: TGCGCCAGCAGCTTTGGGCCACTTGGAACTAATGAAAAACTGTTTTTT. Amino acids: CASSFGPLGTNEKLFF.

The CDR3 here is CACALSGARSYEQYF. The CDR3 DNA reads TGTGCCTGCGCACTGTCAGGAGCCCGCTCCTACGAGCAGTACTTC. The genes are TRBV24-1 and TRBJ2-7; no clear D gene. This CDR3 spans 15 amino acids. Between the trimmed V and J ends, which lost 12 bases and 0 bases, there was a span of 20 bases. CDR1 is KGHDR and CDR2 is SFDVKD in the germline V gene.

Ten or more counts support this clonotype. The rearrangement links TRBV5-1 to TRBJ2-7, with D maybe TRBD2 (6 bases). This CDR3 spans 17 amino acids. CDR1 and CDR2 (germline): SGHRS, YFSETQ. V dropped 0 bases and J dropped 2 bases, with 18 bases sitting between them. CDR3 protein: CASSLAPGDIGTYEQYF. The DNA for the CDR3 is TGCGCCAGCAGCTTGGCCCCGGGGGATATAGGGACCTACGAGCAGTACTTC.

This clonotype was observed at least ten times. The chain combines TRBV27 with TRBJ1-1; 8 nucleotides align to TRBD1. Germline V gene data show CDR1 as MNHEY and CDR2 as SMNVEV (reference sequence). The V segment lost 2 bases and the J segment 2 bases; nucleotides outside the gene matches: 7. The CDR3 covers 16 residues. CDR3 loop: CASSLNRGVVNTEAFF. The CDR3 DNA is TGTGCCAGCAGTTTAAACAGGGGGGTGGTCAACACTGAAGCTTTCTTT.

This clonotype is classed as medium-sized (0.01 to 0.1%). The chain carries TRBV28 and TRBJ1-5, with D maybe TRBD1 (6 bases). Trimming took off 3 bases at V and 4 bases at J, with 13 bases between the two ends. The germline V gene has CDR1 MDHEN and CDR2 SYDVKM. This CDR3 is built from 15 residues. CDR3 sequence: CASSFLYRENQPQHF. The CDR3 region has the DNA TGTGCCAGCAGTTTTTTGTACAGGGAAAATCAGCCCCAGCATTTT.

The rearrangement links TRBV2 to TRBJ2-5, with D tentatively TRBD1 or TRBD2 (5 bases each). V lost 8 bases, J lost 3 bases, and 19 bases lay in between. From germline, CDR1 is SNHLY and CDR2 FYNNEI. The CDR3 length is 15 residues. The CDR3 region has the DNA TGTGCCAGCGAGGGGAGAGCCACCTCCGAAGAGACCCAGTACTTC. Translating gives CASEGRATSEETQYF.

This clonotype was recorded many times. This sequence joins TRBV19 and TRBJ2-2, with 9 positions matching TRBD2. The ends lost 1 base at V and 1 base at J; junction bases unmatched: 1. The CDR3 extends over 16 amino acids. Germline V gene data show CDR1 as LNHDA and CDR2 as SQIVND (reference sequence). CDR3 residues: CASSIGRGGNTGELFF. The DNA of the CDR3 is TGTGCCAGTAGTATAGGGCGGGGGGGGAACACCGGGGAGCTGTTTTTT.

This clonotype is labeled medium-sized. V and J are TRBV7-8 and TRBJ2-7; 9 bases agree with TRBD2. The CDR3 runs to 12 residues. The germline gives CDR1 SGHVS, CDR2 FQNEAQ. The V and J ends lost 5 bases and 7 bases, in that order; junction bases with no gene match: 3. In nucleotides, the CDR3 is TGTGCCAGCAGCCGCGGACTAGCGGAGCAGTACTTC. Translating gives CASSRGLAEQYF.

The sample holds many counts of this clonotype. The rearrangement uses TRBV20-1 and TRBJ1-1, with D possibly matching TRBD1 (6 bases). The CDR3 contains 15 residues. Germline V lookup: CDR1 DFQATT, CDR2 SNEGSKA (reference sequence). V dropped 6 bases and J dropped 1 base, with 18 bases sitting between them. The chain's CDR3 is CSARMVGGQNTEAFF. CDR3 nucleotide sequence: TGCAGTGCCAGAATGGTTGGGGGGCAGAACACTGAAGCTTTCTTT.

This clonotype was picked up many times. The chain couples TRBV24-1 to TRBJ1-3; 8 bases map to TRBD1. J lost 6 bases, V lost 5 bases, and 11 bases had no gene match. The CDR3 length is 16 residues. Germline-derived CDR1 and CDR2 are KGHDR and SFDVKD. For the CDR3, the DNA is TGTGCCACCAGTGCCCGGGGACAGGATATGGTAAACACCATATATTTT. This gives the protein CATSARGQDMVNTIYF.

This clonotype is medium-sized by share. CDR3: CASSSLAGNSYEQYF. The CDR3 DNA is TGTGCCAGCAGTTCCTTAGCGGGAAACTCCTACGAGCAGTACTTC. This chain uses TRBV28 with TRBJ2-7; 8 positions agree with TRBD2. This CDR3 has 15 amino acids. Germline values: CDR1 MDHEN, CDR2 SYDVKM. The junction had 5 bases not matched to a gene; V was cut back by 4 bases and J by 0 bases. Combining the CDR3 with reference TRBV28 and TRBJ2-7 gives the whole variable domain DVKVTQSSRYLVKRTGEKVFLECVQDMDHENMFWYRQDPGLGLRLIYFSYDVKMKEKGDIPEGYSVSREKKERFSLILESASTNQTSMYLCASSSLAGNSYEQYFGPGTRLTVT.

Regarding this clonotype: A read error may explain this, as a much larger clone is one base away. This sequence joins TRBV7-2 and TRBJ1-2; D may be TRBD1 (5 bases). The length of the CDR3 is 13 residues. From germline, CDR1 is SGHTA and CDR2 FQGNSA. CDR3 loop: CASSLVGALGYAF. The CDR3, as DNA: TGTGCCAGCAGCTTAGTTGGGGCGTTAGGCTACGCCTTC.